The 25 T cell receptor beta chains below come from one sample, sequenced in a study of shared clonotypes between healthy human individuals. Produced via immunoSEQ multiplex PCR; TCRdb's table is partial and in-frame only. The sample holds some 2.4 million clones, over 85% seen once. The sample taken for sequencing was naive CD4+ T cells from PBMCs. Subset in this sample: CD45RA+ positively selected. The source is a man between 18 and 29 years old in good health. Some clones in this sample may be carry-over from other donors' samples.

The chain links TRBV7-9 to TRBJ2-2; 7 bases are shared with TRBD1. The CDR3 loop spans 15 amino acids. V lost 11 bases and J lost 2; bases outside the gene matches: 11. The germline CDR1 and CDR2 sequences are SEHNR and FQNEAQ (reference sequence). DNA of the CDR3: TGTGCCGGAACTAATTACAGGGGAAACACCGGGGAGCTGTTTTTT. It is translated as CAGTNYRGNTGELFF.

The chain couples TRBV5-1 to TRBJ1-1; TRBD1 aligns across 9 bases. Unmatched junction bases numbered 5, after V lost 4 bases and J lost 1 base. Germline lookup yields CDR1 SGHRS and CDR2 YFSETQ. This CDR3 has 15 residues. DNA of the CDR3: TGCGCCAGCAGCGGACTGGGACAGGGGAACACTGAAGCTTTCTTT. Its translation is CASSGLGQGNTEAFF.

The chain links TRBV10-3 to TRBJ1-1; 8 nucleotides agree with TRBD1. CDR1 is ENHRY, CDR2 SYGVKD, per germline. The J segment lost 11 bases and the V segment lost 6 bases, leaving 11 bases of the junction unmatched. The CDR3 runs to 13 residues. CDR3 DNA: TGTGCCATCAGCCAGACAGGGGCCTATTTTGCTTTCTTT. Protein: CAISQTGAYFAFF.

The rearrangement uses TRBV9 and TRBJ2-7, with 7 nucleotides matching TRBD1. CDR1 SGDLS and CDR2 YYNGEE come from the germline V gene. This CDR3 comprises 14 residues. V dropped 0 bases and J dropped 6; count of bases not matched to a gene: 6. The CDR3, as DNA: TGTGCCAGCAGCGTAGGAGGGGGCCGACTCGAGCAGTACTTC. Its protein is CASSVGGGRLEQYF.

The V call is TRBV7-3, the J call TRBJ1-1; no clear D. Looked up from germline, CDR1 is SGHTA and CDR2 is FQGTGA. Trimming removed 0 bases at V and 0 bases at J, with 11 bases between. The CDR3 spans 16 residues. CDR3 DNA sequence: TGTGCCAGCAGCTTAACTACCGGTAGTATGAACACTGAAGCTTTCTTT. As protein: CASSLTTGSMNTEAFF.

This chain's CDR3 is CASSFLGAHEQYF. As DNA, the CDR3 is TGTGCCAGCAGCTTTTTGGGGGCTCACGAGCAGTACTTC. V and J are TRBV5-6 and TRBJ2-7; maybe TRBD1 (6 bases). V lost 2 bases and J lost 5, with 11 bases in between. In germline, CDR1 is SGHDT, CDR2 YYEEEE. The CDR3 covers 13 residues.

This rearrangement joins TRBV13 to TRBJ2-7; no definite D call. The germline V gene has CDR1 PRHDT and CDR2 FYEKMQ (reference sequence). V shed 3 bases and J shed 0 bases, with 9 bases lying between them. The CDR3 is 14 amino acids. CDR3 nucleotides: TGTGCCAGCAGCTTGGACCCGAGCTCCTACGAGCAGTACTTC. Translating gives CASSLDPSSYEQYF.

This chain connects TRBV6-1 to TRBJ2-7; 11 bases match TRBD2. The CDR3 has 14 amino acids. The V and J ends lost 7 bases and 1 base, in that order; junction bases with no gene match: 3. Germline V gives CDR1 MNHNS, CDR2 SASEGT. The CDR3 region is CASTTSGDSYEQYF. CDR3 nucleotides: TGTGCCAGCACGACTAGCGGGGATTCCTACGAGCAGTACTTC.

The rearrangement joins TRBV5-8 to TRBJ2-6; D remains unclear. Trimming took 6 bases from V and 4 from J, leaving 11 bases between them. The CDR3 spans 14 residues. CDR1 SGHTS and CDR2 YDEGEE come from the germline V gene. CDR3 amino acids: CASKGSTGANVLTF. The DNA for the CDR3 is TGTGCCAGCAAGGGTTCTACGGGGGCCAACGTCCTGACTTTC. The full variable domain, with the rest looked up from reference TRBV5-8 and TRBJ2-6, is EAGVTQSPTHLIKTRGQQATLRCSPISGHTSVYWYQQALGLGLQFLLWYDEGEERNRGNFPPRFSGRQFPNYSSELNVNALELEDSALYLCASKGSTGANVLTFGAGSRLTVL.

A remark on this clone: Other nucleotide sequences from this sample produce the same CDR3. The CDR3 coding sequence is TGTGCCATCAGTGGAGGCAGGGGGAACACTGAAGCTTTCTTT. Translation: CAISGGRGNTEAFF. V is TRBV10-3 and J is TRBJ1-1; D is possibly TRBD1 (6 bases). The V gene's germline CDR1 is ENHRY and CDR2 SYGVKD. V dropped 4 bases and J dropped 1 base, with 10 bases sitting between them. The CDR3 totals 14 residues.

The rearrangement uses TRBV25-1 and TRBJ2-1, with a possible D match to TRBD2 (5 bases). CDR3 length: 15 amino acids. The germline gives CDR1 MGHDK, CDR2 SYGVNS. The germline V and J ends were trimmed by 6 bases and 0 bases, with 12 bases remaining between them. Here the CDR3 reads CASRGVGYSYNEQFF. In nucleotides, the CDR3 is TGTGCCAGCAGGGGAGTGGGGTACTCCTACAATGAGCAGTTCTTC.

The chain carries TRBV30 and TRBJ2-7, with 8 bases matching TRBD1. The CDR3 runs 13 residues. The V gene's germline CDR1 is GTSNPN and CDR2 SVGIG (reference sequence). With V trimmed by 3 bases and J by 3 bases, 4 bases remained unmatched. CDR3 sequence: CAWSNDRGYEQYF. In nucleotides, the CDR3 is TGTGCCTGGAGCAACGACAGGGGCTACGAGCAGTACTTC.

CDR3 nucleotide sequence: TGCGCCACCTCGGGACAGGGTTACAATGAGCAGTTCTTC. This sequence encodes CATSGQGYNEQFF. The gene calls are TRBV5-1 and TRBJ2-1, with 9 bases that match TRBD1. CDR1 is SGHRS and CDR2 is YFSETQ in the germline V gene. V lost 9 bases to trimming and J lost 4 bases; unmatched junction nucleotides: 5. This CDR3 is 13 amino acids long.

The sample holds one count of this clone. This chain connects TRBV13 to TRBJ2-7; TRBD2 matches at 10 bases. The V and J ends lost 4 bases and 7 bases, in that order; junction bases with no gene match: 10. CDR1 PRHDT and CDR2 FYEKMQ come from the germline V gene (reference sequence). The CDR3 loop spans 15 amino acids. The CDR3 loop is CASSSSGSRPGEQYF. DNA for the CDR3: TGTGCCAGCAGCTCTAGCGGGAGTCGACCTGGGGAGCAGTACTTC.

In this sample, this clone turned up once. The chain couples TRBV5-4 to TRBJ2-1, with 8 bases identical to TRBD2. The CDR3 contains 14 residues. V shed 4 bases and J 1 base; nucleotides not matched to a gene: 1. From germline, CDR1 is SGHNT and CDR2 YYREEE (reference sequence). CDR3 coding DNA: TGTGCCAGCAGCCAGCGGGGGTCCTACAATGAGCAGTTCTTC. Encoded protein: CASSQRGSYNEQFF.

The V gene is TRBV6-6, the J gene TRBJ2-4; 11 bases match TRBD2. CDR1 is MNHNY and CDR2 is SVGAGI in the germline V gene (reference sequence). The CDR3 is 15 residues long. J was trimmed by 5 bases and V by 5 bases; bases with no gene match: 5. The CDR3 nucleotides are TGTGCCAGCAGTGACCCGACTAGCGGGGAAAACATTCAGTACTTC. Amino acid sequence: CASSDPTSGENIQYF.

The rearrangement links TRBV6-5 to TRBJ2-1, with D perhaps TRBD1 or TRBD2 (6 bases each). This CDR3 has 15 amino acids. Trimming left V 5 bases short and J 5 bases short, with 16 bases between. The germline V gene encodes CDR1 MNHEY and CDR2 SVGAGI. CDR3 residues: CASSKEGGRHNEQFF. The DNA of the CDR3 is TGTGCCAGCAGTAAGGAGGGGGGACGGCACAATGAGCAGTTCTTC.

The genes are TRBV7-6 and TRBJ2-3, with 7 bases that match TRBD2. The germline gives CDR1 SGHVS, CDR2 FNYEAQ. J gave up 2 bases and V 7 bases, and 6 bases lay outside the gene matches. The CDR3 totals 14 residues. The CDR3 region is CASTVREPTDTQYF. The CDR3 nucleotides read TGTGCCAGCACCGTGCGGGAGCCCACAGATACGCAGTATTTT. Complete variable domain (other parts from reference TRBV7-6 and TRBJ2-3): GAGVSQSPRYKVTKRGQDVALRCDPISGHVSLYWYRQALGQGPEFLTYFNYEAQQDKSGLPNDRFSAERPEGSISTLTIQRTEQRDSAMYRCASTVREPTDTQYFGPGTRLTVL.

The rearrangement links TRBV20-1 to TRBJ2-5; D ambiguous. Germline CDR1 and CDR2: DFQATT and SNEGSKA (reference sequence). The ends were cut back, 1 base at V and 7 bases at J, with 7 bases in the middle. The CDR3 totals 11 residues. The CDR3 here is CSARAPGTQYF. The CDR3 bases are TGCAGTGCTAGAGCCCCGGGGACCCAGTACTTC.

This clone came up a few times. The CDR3 protein is CASSYRTVSNTGELFF. The CDR3 region has the DNA TGTGCCAGCAGCTACCGGACAGTATCGAACACCGGGGAGCTGTTTTTT. This sequence joins TRBV7-3 and TRBJ2-2, with a weak D call TRBD1 (6 bases). V shed 4 bases and J shed 0 bases, with 12 bases lying between them. The germline V gene has CDR1 SGHTA and CDR2 FQGTGA. The CDR3 is 16 amino acids.

The chain has TRBV28 and TRBJ1-3, with 7 bases aligning to TRBD1. There are 14 residues in the CDR3. V lost 6 bases, J lost 3 bases, and 5 bases stayed unmatched. The V gene's germline CDR1 is MDHEN and CDR2 SYDVKM. CDR3 region: CASSSTGVGNTIYF. In DNA, the CDR3 is TGTGCCAGCAGCTCAACAGGGGTTGGAAACACCATATATTTT.

This chain connects TRBV5-8 to TRBJ2-3; D possibly matches TRBD1 or TRBD2 (5 bases each). CDR3 length: 16 residues. V was shortened by 4 bases and J by 2 bases, with 17 bases between the two germline ends. Germline V gene data show CDR1 as SGHTS and CDR2 as YDEGEE. The CDR3 loop is CASSASRGPYTDTQYF. CDR3 DNA: TGTGCCAGCAGCGCTTCACGGGGCCCGTACACAGATACGCAGTATTTT.

V and J are TRBV5-4 and TRBJ2-7; 7 bases align to TRBD2. The CDR3 has 14 residues. J lost 0 bases, V lost 5 bases, and 5 bases had no gene match. Per germline, CDR1 SGHNT and CDR2 YYREEE (reference sequence). CDR3 sequence (DNA): TGTGCCAGCAGTGAGACTAGCAGCTCCTACGAGCAGTACTTC. Amino acids: CASSETSSSYEQYF.

The CDR3 sequence: CASRPTGEVWGYTF. Written as DNA, the CDR3 is TGTGCCAGCAGGCCCACAGGGGAGGTTTGGGGCTACACCTTC. The rearrangement joins TRBV5-6 to TRBJ1-2, with TRBD1 identical over 7 bases. The CDR3 is 14 amino acids. V trimming: 5 bases; J trimming: 8 bases; junction bases outside the gene matches: 12. Per the germline V gene, CDR1 is SGHDT and CDR2 is YYEEEE.

The chain employs TRBV5-1 and TRBJ1-2, with 7 bases fitting TRBD1. From germline, CDR1 is SGHRS and CDR2 YFSETQ. After removal of 4 bases from V and 4 bases from J, the junction contained 7 bases not matched to a gene. This CDR3 is built from 14 residues. CDR3 DNA sequence: TGCGCCAGCAGCACCGGGACAGAAGGCTATGGCTACACCTTC. As protein: CASSTGTEGYGYTF.